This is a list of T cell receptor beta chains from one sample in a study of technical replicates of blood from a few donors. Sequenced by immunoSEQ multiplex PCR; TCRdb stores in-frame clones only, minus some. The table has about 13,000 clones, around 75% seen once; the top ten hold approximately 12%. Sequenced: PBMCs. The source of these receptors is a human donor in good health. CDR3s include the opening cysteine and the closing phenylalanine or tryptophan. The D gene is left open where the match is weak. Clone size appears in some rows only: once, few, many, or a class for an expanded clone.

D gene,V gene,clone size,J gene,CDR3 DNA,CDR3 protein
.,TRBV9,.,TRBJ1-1,TGTGCCAGCAGGGGAGGGCAGAACACTGAAGCTTTCTTT,CASRGGQNTEAFF
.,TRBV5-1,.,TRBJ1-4,TGCGCCAGCAGCTTGGCCAGGGCAGCCTCTAATGAAAAACTGTTTTTT,CASSLARAASNEKLFF
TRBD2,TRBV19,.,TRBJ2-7,TGTGCCAGTAGTATAGGGGGACTAGCGGGAGTCTACGAGCAGTACTTC,CASSIGGLAGVYEQYF
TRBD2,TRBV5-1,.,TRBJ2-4,TGCGCCAGCAGCACCGCGGGGGAGCAAAACATTCAGTACTTC,CASSTAGEQNIQYF
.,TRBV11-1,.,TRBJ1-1,TGTGCCAGCAGCCCGAATGGGGCTACGAACACTGAAGCTTTCTTT,CASSPNGATNTEAFF
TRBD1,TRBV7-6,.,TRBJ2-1,TGTGCCAGCAGCTCAAAGGGGGCGGAAAATGAGCAGTTCTTC,CASSSKGAENEQFF
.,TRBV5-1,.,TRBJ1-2,TGCGCCAGCAGCTTAACACCCAACTATGGCTACACCTTC,CASSLTPNYGYTF
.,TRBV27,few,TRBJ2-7,TGTGCCAGCAGTTTATTACGGGACTCCTACGAGCAGTACTTC,CASSLLRDSYEQYF
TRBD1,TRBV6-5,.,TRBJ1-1,TGTGCCAGCAGTGGACGTACAGGGGACACTGAAGCTTTCTTT,CASSGRTGDTEAFF
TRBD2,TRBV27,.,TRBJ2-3,TGTGCCAGCAGTCATGGACTAGCGGGGGACTTGATTGATACGCAGTATTTT,CASSHGLAGDLIDTQYF
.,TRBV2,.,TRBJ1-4,TGTGCCAGCAGGGGAACAGGAGCTGAAAAACTGTTTTTT,CASRGTGAEKLFF
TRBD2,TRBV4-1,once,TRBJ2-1,TGCGCCAGCAGCCCCGGGACTAGCGGGAGATACAATGAGCAGTTCTTC,CASSPGTSGRYNEQFF
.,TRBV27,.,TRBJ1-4,TGTGCCAGCAGACTGATGACGGGGGGAAAACTGTTTTTT,CASRLMTGGKLFF
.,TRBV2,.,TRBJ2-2,TGTGCCAGCAGTGTACATCCAGTGTTCGACACCGGGGAGCTGTTTTTT,CASSVHPVFDTGELFF
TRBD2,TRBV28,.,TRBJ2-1,TGTGCCAGCAGTTTAAGGGTTGGACTAGCGGGATACGCGGGGGGAAACAATGAGCAGTTCTTC,CASSLRVGLAGYAGGNNEQFF
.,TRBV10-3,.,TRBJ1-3,TGTGCCATCAGTGGGACAGCTGGAAACACCATATATTTT,CAISGTAGNTIYF
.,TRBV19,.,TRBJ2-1,TGTGCCAGTAGTAATCGTGGTATCTTTAGTGGTGAGCAGTTCTTC,CASSNRGIFSGEQFF
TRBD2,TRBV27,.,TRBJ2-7,TGTGCCAGCAGGGGTCTAGCGGGAGCAACCTACGAGCAGTACTTC,CASRGLAGATYEQYF
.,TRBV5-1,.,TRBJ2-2,TGCGCCAGCAGCTTCGGGTTCACCGGGGAGCTGTTTTTT,CASSFGFTGELFF
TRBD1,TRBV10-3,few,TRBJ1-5,TGTGCCATCAGTCAGACAGGGGAAAATCAGCCCCAGCATTTT,CAISQTGENQPQHF
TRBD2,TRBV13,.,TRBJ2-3,TGTGCCAGCAGCTTAGGCCAGCGGGGCACGCAGTATTTT,CASSLGQRGTQYF
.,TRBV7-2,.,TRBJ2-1,TGTGCCAGCAGCTTAGGTATTGAGAATGAGCAGTTCTTC,CASSLGIENEQFF
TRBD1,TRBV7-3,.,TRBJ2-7,TGTGCCAGCAGCAAAGGACAGGGTGGCGAGCAGTACTTC,CASSKGQGGEQYF
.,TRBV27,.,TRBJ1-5,TGTGCCAGCAGCAGGGGTCGCAATCAGCCCCAGCATTTT,CASSRGRNQPQHF
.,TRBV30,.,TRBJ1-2,TGTGCCTGGAGTATAATCGGTTCGGGTGGCTACACCTTC,CAWSIIGSGGYTF
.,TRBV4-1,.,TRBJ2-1,TGCGCCAGCAGCCAGGAGTCGGTTAGGCCGGCGGGCCTCATGTTGGAGCAGTTCTTC,CASSQESVRPAGLMLEQFF
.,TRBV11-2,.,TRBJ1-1,TGTGCCAGCAGCCGGGGTGCACAATCGAACACTGAAGCTTTCTTT,CASSRGAQSNTEAFF
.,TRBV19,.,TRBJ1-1,TGTGCCAGTAGTATAGCGGGACAGAACACTGAAGCTTTCTTT,CASSIAGQNTEAFF
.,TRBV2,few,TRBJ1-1,TGTGCCAGCAGTGAACTGGGGGAGGGTGAAGCTTTCTTT,CASSELGEGEAFF
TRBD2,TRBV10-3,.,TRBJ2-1,TGTGCCATCAGTGAAGGACTAGCGGGAAGAAATGAGCAGTTCTTC,CAISEGLAGRNEQFF
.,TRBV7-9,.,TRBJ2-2,TGTGCCAGCAGCTCCGGGCGGGACTTTTACACCGGGGAGCTGTTTTTT,CASSSGRDFYTGELFF